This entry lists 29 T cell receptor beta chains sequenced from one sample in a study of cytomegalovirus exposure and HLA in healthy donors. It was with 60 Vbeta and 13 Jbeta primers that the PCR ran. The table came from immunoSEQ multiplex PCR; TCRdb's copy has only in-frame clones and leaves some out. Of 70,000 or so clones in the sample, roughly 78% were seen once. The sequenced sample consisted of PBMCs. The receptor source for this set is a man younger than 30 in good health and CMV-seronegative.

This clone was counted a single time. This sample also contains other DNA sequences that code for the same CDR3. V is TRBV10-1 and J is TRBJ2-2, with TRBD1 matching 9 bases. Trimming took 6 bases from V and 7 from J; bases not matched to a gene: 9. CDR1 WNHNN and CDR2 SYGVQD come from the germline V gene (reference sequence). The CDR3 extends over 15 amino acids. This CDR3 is CASRFRDRANGELFF. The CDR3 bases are TGCGCCAGCAGGTTCCGGGACAGGGCGAACGGGGAGCTGTTTTTT.

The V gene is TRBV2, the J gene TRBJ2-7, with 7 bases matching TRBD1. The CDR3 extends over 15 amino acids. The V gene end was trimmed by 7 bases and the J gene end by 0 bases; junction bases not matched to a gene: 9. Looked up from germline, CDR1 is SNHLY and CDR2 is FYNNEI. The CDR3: CASKGYRGSSYEQYF. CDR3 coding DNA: TGTGCCAGCAAGGGCTACAGGGGAAGCTCCTACGAGCAGTACTTC.

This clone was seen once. CDR3 bases: TGTGCCAGCAGGACAGCGGGGCAAGAGACCCAGTACTTC. It encodes CASRTAGQETQYF. V gene TRBV2 combines with J gene TRBJ2-5, with 7 positions matching TRBD2. This CDR3 has 13 residues. V lost 6 bases to trimming and J lost 2 bases; unmatched junction nucleotides: 3. Germline V gives CDR1 SNHLY, CDR2 FYNNEI.

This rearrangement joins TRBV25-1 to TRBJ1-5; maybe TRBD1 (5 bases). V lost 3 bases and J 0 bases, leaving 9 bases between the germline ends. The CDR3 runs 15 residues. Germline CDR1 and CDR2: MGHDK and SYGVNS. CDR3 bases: TGTGCCAGCAGTGACGGGGGGATTAGCAATCAGCCCCAGCATTTT. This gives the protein CASSDGGISNQPQHF.

The CDR3 DNA reads as TGTGCCAGCAGTTCAATCATCCGGGAGATAAGTTATGGCTACACCTTC. Its translation is CASSSIIREISYGYTF. This chain links TRBV27 with TRBJ1-2, with unresolved D. CDR1 is MNHEY, CDR2 SMNVEV, per germline (reference sequence). V gave up 4 bases and J gave up 5 bases, with 20 bases separating them. The CDR3 is 16 amino acids.

The CDR3 DNA is TGTGCCAGCAGTTATCGGGGGGATGGCACTGAAGCTTTCTTT. Protein: CASSYRGDGTEAFF. The chain combines TRBV6-1 with TRBJ1-1, with a tentative D call TRBD1 (5 bases). Trimming took off 5 bases at V and 4 bases at J, with 14 bases between the two ends. Germline CDR1 is MNHNS and CDR2 is SASEGT. The CDR3 loop spans 14 amino acids.

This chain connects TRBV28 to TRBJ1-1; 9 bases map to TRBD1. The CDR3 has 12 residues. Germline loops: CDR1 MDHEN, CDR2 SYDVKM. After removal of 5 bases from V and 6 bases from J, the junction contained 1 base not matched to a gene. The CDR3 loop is CASSRDRAEAFF. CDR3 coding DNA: TGTGCCAGCAGTCGGGACAGGGCTGAAGCTTTCTTT.

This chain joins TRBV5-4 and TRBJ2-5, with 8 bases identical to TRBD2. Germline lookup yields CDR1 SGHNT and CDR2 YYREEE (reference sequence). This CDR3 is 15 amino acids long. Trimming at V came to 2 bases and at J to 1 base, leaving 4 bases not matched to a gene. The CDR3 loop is CASSLLAGIQETQYF. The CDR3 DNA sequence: TGTGCCAGCAGCTTATTAGCGGGGATCCAAGAGACCCAGTACTTC.

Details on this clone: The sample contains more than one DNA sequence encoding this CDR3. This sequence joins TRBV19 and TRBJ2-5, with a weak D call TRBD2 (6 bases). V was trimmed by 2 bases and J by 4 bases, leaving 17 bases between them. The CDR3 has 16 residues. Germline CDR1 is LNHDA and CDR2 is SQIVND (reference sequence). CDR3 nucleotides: TGTGCCAGTAGTATAATATCGCTAGCGTCTCGAGAGACCCAGTACTTC. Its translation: CASSIISLASRETQYF.

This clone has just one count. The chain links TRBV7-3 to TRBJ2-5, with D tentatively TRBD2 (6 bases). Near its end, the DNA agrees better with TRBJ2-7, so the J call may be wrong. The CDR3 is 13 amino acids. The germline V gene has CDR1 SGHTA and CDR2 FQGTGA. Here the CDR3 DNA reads TGTGCCAGCAGCCCCTCTAGCGTCTACGAGCAGTACTTC. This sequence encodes CASSPSSVYEQYF.

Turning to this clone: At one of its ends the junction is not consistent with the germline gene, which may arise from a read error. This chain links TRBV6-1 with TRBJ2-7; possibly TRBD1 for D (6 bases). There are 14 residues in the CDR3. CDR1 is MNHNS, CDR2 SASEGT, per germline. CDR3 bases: TGTGCCAGCAGTGAAATGCAGGGGATATACGGGCAGTACTTC. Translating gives CASSEMQGIYGQYF.

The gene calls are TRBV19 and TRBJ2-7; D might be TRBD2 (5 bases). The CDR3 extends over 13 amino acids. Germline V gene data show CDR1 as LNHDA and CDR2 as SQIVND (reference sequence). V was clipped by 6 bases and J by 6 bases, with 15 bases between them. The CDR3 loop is CASSPFPGSEQYF. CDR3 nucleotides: TGTGCCAGTAGCCCCTTTCCGGGATCCGAGCAGTACTTC.

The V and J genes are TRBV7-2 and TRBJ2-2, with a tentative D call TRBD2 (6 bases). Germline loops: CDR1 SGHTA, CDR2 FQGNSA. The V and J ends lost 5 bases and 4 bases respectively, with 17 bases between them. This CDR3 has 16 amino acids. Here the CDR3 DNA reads TGTGCCAGCAGCGCTCCGAGACTAGACGCCACCGGGGAGCTGTTTTTT. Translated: CASSAPRLDATGELFF.

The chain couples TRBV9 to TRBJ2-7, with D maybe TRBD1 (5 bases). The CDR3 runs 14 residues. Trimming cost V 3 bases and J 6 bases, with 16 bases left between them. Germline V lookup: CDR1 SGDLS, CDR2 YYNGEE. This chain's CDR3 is CASSGLIGTGEQYF. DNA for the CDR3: TGTGCCAGCAGCGGACTTATTGGAACAGGCGAGCAGTACTTC.

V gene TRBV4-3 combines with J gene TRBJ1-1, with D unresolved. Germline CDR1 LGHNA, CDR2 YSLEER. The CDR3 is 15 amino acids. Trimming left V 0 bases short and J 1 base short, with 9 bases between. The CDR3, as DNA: TGCGCCAGCAGCCAAGACAGGTTTACGAACACTGAAGCTTTCTTT. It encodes CASSQDRFTNTEAFF.

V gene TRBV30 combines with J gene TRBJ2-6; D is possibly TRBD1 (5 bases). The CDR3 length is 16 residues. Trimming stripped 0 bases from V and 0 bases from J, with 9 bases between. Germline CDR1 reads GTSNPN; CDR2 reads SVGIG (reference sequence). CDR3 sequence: CAWSVTAPSGANVLTF. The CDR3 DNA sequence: TGTGCCTGGAGTGTGACAGCACCCTCTGGGGCCAACGTCCTGACTTTC.

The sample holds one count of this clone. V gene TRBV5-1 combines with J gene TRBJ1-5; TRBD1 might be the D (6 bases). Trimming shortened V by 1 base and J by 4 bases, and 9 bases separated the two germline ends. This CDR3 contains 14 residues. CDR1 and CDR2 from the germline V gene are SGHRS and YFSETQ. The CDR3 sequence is CASSLTGHNQPQHF. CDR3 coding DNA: TGCGCCAGCAGCTTGACAGGGCATAATCAGCCCCAGCATTTT.

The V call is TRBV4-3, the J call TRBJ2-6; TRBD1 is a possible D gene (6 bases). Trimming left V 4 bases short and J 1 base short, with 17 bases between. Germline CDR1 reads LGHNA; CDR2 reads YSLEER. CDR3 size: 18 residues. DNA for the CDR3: TGCGCCAGCAGCCCATACAGGGTGGTCCTTTCTGGGGCCAACGTCCTGACTTTC. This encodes CASSPYRVVLSGANVLTF.

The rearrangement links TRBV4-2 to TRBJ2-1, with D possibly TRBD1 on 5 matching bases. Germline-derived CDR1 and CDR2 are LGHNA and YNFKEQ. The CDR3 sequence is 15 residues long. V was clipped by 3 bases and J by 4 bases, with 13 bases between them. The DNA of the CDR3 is TGTGCCAGCAGCCAGGATAGGGGCCGATACAATGAGCAGTTCTTC. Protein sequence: CASSQDRGRYNEQFF.

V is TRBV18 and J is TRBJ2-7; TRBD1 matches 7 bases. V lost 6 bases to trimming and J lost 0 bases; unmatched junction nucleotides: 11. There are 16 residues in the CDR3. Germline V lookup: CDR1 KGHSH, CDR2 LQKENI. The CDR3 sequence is CASSRTGDPLSYEQYF. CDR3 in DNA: TGTGCCAGCTCTCGAACAGGGGATCCTCTCTCCTACGAGCAGTACTTC. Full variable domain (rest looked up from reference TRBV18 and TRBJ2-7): NAGVMQNPRHLVRRRGQEARLRCSPMKGHSHVYWYRQLPEEGLKFMVYLQKENIIDESGMPKERFSAEFPKEGPSILRIQQVVRGDSAAYFCASSRTGDPLSYEQYFGPGTRLTVT.

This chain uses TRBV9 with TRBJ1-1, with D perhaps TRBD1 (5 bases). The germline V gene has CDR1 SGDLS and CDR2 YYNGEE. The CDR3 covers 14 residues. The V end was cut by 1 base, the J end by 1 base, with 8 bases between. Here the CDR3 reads CASSVIDRNTEAFF. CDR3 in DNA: TGTGCCAGCAGCGTAATAGACAGGAACACTGAAGCTTTCTTT.

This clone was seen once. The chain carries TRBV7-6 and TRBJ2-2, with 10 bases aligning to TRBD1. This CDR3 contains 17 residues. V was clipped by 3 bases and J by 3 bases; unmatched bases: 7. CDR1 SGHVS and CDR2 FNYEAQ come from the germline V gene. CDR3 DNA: TGTGCCAGCAGCTTCGGGACAGGGGAAGCGCACACCGGGGAGCTGTTTTTT. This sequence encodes CASSFGTGEAHTGELFF.

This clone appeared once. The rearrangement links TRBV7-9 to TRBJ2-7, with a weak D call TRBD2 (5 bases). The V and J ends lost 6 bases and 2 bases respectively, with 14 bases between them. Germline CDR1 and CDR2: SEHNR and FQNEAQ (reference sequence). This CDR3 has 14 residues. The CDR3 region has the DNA TGTGCCAGCAGATTGGGCGGGCCCGCCTACGAGCAGTACTTC. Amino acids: CASRLGGPAYEQYF.

The CDR3 sequence is CASSRGQHDTEAFF. CDR3 bases: TGTGCCAGCAGCCGGGGACAGCATGACACTGAAGCTTTCTTT. The rearrangement joins TRBV7-3 to TRBJ1-1; TRBD1 aligns across 7 bases. The CDR3 contains 14 residues. Germline CDR1 reads SGHTA; CDR2 reads FQGTGA. Trimming cost V 5 bases and J 3 bases; bases outside gene matches: 6.

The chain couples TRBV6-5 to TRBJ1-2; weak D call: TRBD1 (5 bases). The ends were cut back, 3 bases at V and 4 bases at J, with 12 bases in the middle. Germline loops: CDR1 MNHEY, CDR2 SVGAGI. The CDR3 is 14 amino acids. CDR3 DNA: TGTGCCAGCAGTTATGGGGCAATCGGCTATGGCTACACCTTC. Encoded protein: CASSYGAIGYGYTF.

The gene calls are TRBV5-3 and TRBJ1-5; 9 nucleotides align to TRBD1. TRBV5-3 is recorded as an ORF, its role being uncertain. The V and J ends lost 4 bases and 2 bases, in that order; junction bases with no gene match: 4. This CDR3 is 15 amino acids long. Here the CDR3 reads CARSMDRGGNQPQHF. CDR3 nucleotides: TGTGCCAGAAGCATGGACAGGGGTGGCAATCAGCCCCAGCATTTT.

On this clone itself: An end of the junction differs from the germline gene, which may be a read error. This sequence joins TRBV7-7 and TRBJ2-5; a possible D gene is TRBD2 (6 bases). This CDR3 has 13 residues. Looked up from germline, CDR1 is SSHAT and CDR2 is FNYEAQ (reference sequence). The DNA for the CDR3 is TGTGCTAGCAGCTTCAGGGCGGGGGAGACCCAGTACTTC. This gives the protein CASSFRAGETQYF.

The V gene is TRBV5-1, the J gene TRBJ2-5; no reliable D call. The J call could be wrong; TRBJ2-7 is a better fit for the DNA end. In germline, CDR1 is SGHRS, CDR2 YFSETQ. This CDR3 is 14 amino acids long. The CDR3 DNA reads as TGCGCCAGCAGACGAATGGATAGCTCCTACGAGCAGTACTTC. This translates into CASRRMDSSYEQYF.

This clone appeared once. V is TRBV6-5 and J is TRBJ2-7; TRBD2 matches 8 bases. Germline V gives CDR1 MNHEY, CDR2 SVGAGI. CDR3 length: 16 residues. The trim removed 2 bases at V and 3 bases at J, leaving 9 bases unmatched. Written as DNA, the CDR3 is TGTGCCAGCAGTTACGAACCGGGAGGGCTCGTCTACGAGCAGTACTTC. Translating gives CASSYEPGGLVYEQYF.